This entry concerns a single T cell receptor beta chain. There are 13 residues in the CDR3. CDR1 and CDR2 (germline): MDHEN, SYDVKM. The germline V and J ends were trimmed by 10 bases and 9 bases, with 18 bases remaining between them. Only in-frame clones appear in the TCRdb table, and some are missing; sequencing was by immunoSEQ multiplex PCR. The table records fewer than 300,000 clones, 80% to 90% of them present only once. The data were taken from a study of blood T cell repertoires in COVID-19. Study as a whole: The United States, Italy and Spain supplied acute and convalescent COVID-19 samples. Sources were T cells, B-cell-depleted T cells, or PBMCs; the material itself was cDNA or gDNA.

The clonotype originates from a man of 80 years or more with acute or convalescent COVID-19. The sample taken for sequencing was peripheral blood. V gene TRBV28 combines with J gene TRBJ2-2; possible D gene TRBD1, 6 bases. The CDR3 region is CATKDSNPRELFF. CDR3 sequence (DNA): TGTGCCACCAAGGACAGTAACCCTAGGGAGCTGTTTTTT.